This T cell receptor beta chain is from a study of OX40 agonist ivuxolimab in advanced cancers. A note on the overall study: The costimulatory receptor OX40 (CD134) was targeted by ivuxolimab, a fully human IgG2 agonistic monoclonal antibody. A male proportion of nearly 85% and a mean age of approximately 62 years, ranging from roughly 20 to 80, were recorded for the dose-escalation cohort. Partial responses were achieved by three dose-escalation patients, of whom one had hepatocellular carcinoma and two had cutaneous melanoma. Prior anti-PD-1, anti-PD-L1 or anti-CTLA-4 therapy was permitted, and 30% to 50% of dose-escalation patients had received checkpoint inhibitors. The paper describes the monotherapy dose-escalation part (N = 52 patients) of the phase I trial of ivuxolimab. Of the roughly 54 dose-escalation patients, hepatocellular carcinoma was present in around 19, melanoma in approximately 15, renal cell carcinoma in 9 and head and neck cancer in 9. Intravenous ivuxolimab was administered to patients every 2 weeks at six dose levels: 0.01, 0.1, 0.3, 1.5, 3 and 10 mg/kg. Peripheral TCRbeta sequencing was intended to test whether TCR sequence diversity was altered and clonal T-cell expansion was caused by ivuxolimab.

Study-wide conclusions, independent of this receptor: Low levels of normalized T-cell clonal expansion were also shown by some nonresponding patients. Partial responders in the 0.1-3.0 mg/kg groups had among the lowest normalized peripheral clonal expansion, especially among CD8+ T cells. After ivuxolimab, CD8+ T cells had more expanded clones than CD4+ T cells on average. Clonal expansion of both CD4+ and CD8+ blood T cells was observed from baseline to week 6 at doses 0.1 to 3.0 mg/kg. The antigen specificity of the clonally expanded peripheral T cells was not determined.

Genomic DNA was isolated from the sorted cells so that the TCRbeta CDR3 region could be sequenced. TCRbeta CDR3 regions were sequenced using the immunoSEQ Assay. Held by TCRdb, this immuneACCESS table contains in-frame sequences only and omits some clones. Under half of the omission traces to an unresolved V gene where checked; the cause of the rest is unknown. Recorded for this sample are some 65,000 clones; about 85% of them occurred a single time. The leading ten clones occupy less than 3% of the sample. Patients with a history of autoimmune disease or receiving systemic immunosuppression were excluded from the trial. Peripheral blood for TCR sequencing was collected from all dose cohorts at baseline, on cycle 4 day 1, and on cycle 7 day 1. The samples were drawn from a first-in-human, open-label, multicenter phase I dose-escalation trial of ivuxolimab. Adults with locally advanced or metastatic melanoma, renal cell carcinoma, hepatocellular carcinoma or head and neck squamous cell carcinoma were enrolled in the trial. Before TCR sequencing, CD4+ and CD8+ T cells were separately sorted from peripheral blood.

In the germline V gene (reference sequence), CDR1 corresponds to MNHNY and CDR2 to SVGAGI. The CDR3 measures 14 amino acids from cysteine to phenylalanine. Just CDR3 DNA is preserved here, 42 bases in frame from base 1. V is pared back by 4 bases and J by 2 bases, with 11 bases lying between the germline termini. This clone was seen only once. This receptor's antigen is unknown. No per-base quality is available; no much larger clone lies one base away. This TCR came from an adult with an advanced solid tumor such as melanoma, head and neck, liver or kidney cancer. The material was CD4+ or CD8+ T cells sorted from blood, obtained in a trial of the OX40 agonist ivuxolimab. Here the chain combines TRBV6-6 and TRBJ2-5; the D gene is tentatively TRBD1 or TRBD2, each matching 5 bases. The DNA sequence is as follows: TGTGCCAGCAGTTTACCCGGGGCGCAAGAGACCCAGTACTTC. The translation is CASSLPGAQETQYF.